A single sample gave rise to the 27 T cell receptor beta chains below, sequenced in a study of T and B cells in COVID-19 patients (dated by TCRdb to 2018 to 2021). TRB repertoires were amplified from 250-500 ng of genomic DNA extracted from blood. These reads were obtained on an Illumina MiSeq. Multiplex PCR with BIOMED2 TRB-A/B primer pools was used to amplify TRB rearrangements. Using fastp at Q25 and MiXCR, TCRdb reprocessed the public reads and kept productive beta chains. Rows with one shared CDR3 protein collapse into an entry with the most common genes and DNA. For this sample there are about 7,800 distinct CDR3 sequences; 40% appear just once. Of the sample, roughly 3.5% falls within the top ten clones. The sequencing input was blood. These receptors were obtained from a human donor who had recovered from COVID-19.

The chain employs TRBV6-4 and TRBJ2-3; 10 nucleotides agree with TRBD2. J gave up 5 bases and V 3 bases, and 5 bases lay outside the gene matches. The CDR3 extends over 15 amino acids. From germline, CDR1 is MRHNA and CDR2 SNTAGT. CDR3 sequence (DNA): TGTGCCAGCAGTGAGGTAGCGGGGGGTCAAGATACGCAGTATTTT. It translates to CASSEVAGGQDTQYF.

V and J are TRBV6-2 or TRBV6-3 and TRBJ2-1, with D perhaps matching TRBD2 (7 bases). The germline gives CDR1 MNHEY, CDR2 SVGEGT. Trimming took 7 bases from V and 6 from J, leaving 16 bases between them. The CDR3 covers 14 residues. The CDR3 here is CASTRVGGANEQFF. CDR3 sequence (DNA): TGTGCCAGCACCCGAGTGGGGGGGGCCAATGAGCAGTTCTTC.

This clonotype appeared a few times. The V gene is TRBV6-5, the J gene TRBJ2-7; TRBD1 aligns across 7 bases. V trimming: 6 bases; J trimming: 3 bases; junction bases outside the gene matches: 5. CDR3 length: 13 amino acids. From germline, CDR1 is MNHEY and CDR2 SVGAGI. The CDR3 nucleotides read TGTGCCAGCAGCCCCCGACAGGGCTACGAGCAGTACTTC. Its translation is CASSPRQGYEQYF.

The V call is TRBV5-1, the J call TRBJ2-2; D is perhaps TRBD1 (6 bases). Deletions cut 6 bases from V and 2 bases from J, with 17 bases between. Per germline, CDR1 SGHRS and CDR2 YFSETQ. The CDR3 loop spans 16 amino acids. The CDR3 is CASTGRGTLNTGELFF. The DNA of the CDR3 is TGCGCCAGCACGGGACGAGGGACACTCAACACCGGGGAGCTGTTTTTT. Complete variable domain (other parts from reference TRBV5-1 and TRBJ2-2): KAGVTQTPRYLIKTRGQQVTLSCSPISGHRSVSWYQQTPGQGLQFLFEYFSETQRNKGNFPGRFSGRQFSNSRSEMNVSTLELGDSALYLCASTGRGTLNTGELFFGEGSRLTVL.

The chain combines TRBV29-1 with TRBJ1-3; D gene uncertain. The V gene lost 1 base and the J gene lost 0 bases, with 4 bases spanning the gap. This CDR3 contains 13 residues. Germline CDR1 reads SQVTM; CDR2 reads ANQGSEA. As DNA, the CDR3 is TGCAGCGTTGAAGCGAGCTCTGGAAACACCATATATTTT. Translated: CSVEASSGNTIYF.

This sequence joins TRBV14 and TRBJ2-2, with 10 positions matching TRBD1. The CDR3 length is 15 residues. The V gene's germline CDR1 is SGHDN and CDR2 FVKESK. J lost 8 bases, V lost 4 bases, and 7 bases had no gene match. DNA of the CDR3: TGTGCCAGCAGCCCGGGACAGGGGTTTCCTGGGGAGCTGTTTTTT. Its translation: CASSPGQGFPGELFF.

This clonotype turned up a few times. The genes are TRBV5-5 and TRBJ2-3; D is unclear. Germline loops: CDR1 SGHKS, CDR2 YYEKEE (reference sequence). The CDR3 consists of 13 residues. Deletions cut 4 bases from V and 0 bases from J, with 6 bases between. Here the CDR3 reads CASSQSSTDTQYF. CDR3 in DNA: TGTGCCAGCAGCCAAAGCAGCACAGATACGCAGTATTTT.

This clonotype is deemed medium-sized. The chain recombines TRBV6-6 with TRBJ2-2; D uncertain. V gave up 5 bases and J gave up 0 bases, with 7 bases separating them. This CDR3 is built from 14 residues. The germline CDR1 and CDR2 sequences are MNHNY and SVGAGI (reference sequence). This CDR3 reads CASSGVANTGELFF. Here the CDR3 DNA reads TGTGCCAGCAGTGGGGTCGCGAACACCGGGGAGCTGTTTTTT.

This clonotype has more than one count but fewer than ten. The genes are TRBV6-4 and TRBJ2-2; 12 positions match TRBD1. The CDR3 has 17 amino acids. Germline CDR1 reads MRHNA; CDR2 reads SNTAGT. Trimming took 5 bases from V and 0 from J; bases not matched to a gene: 4. CDR3 DNA: TGTGCCAGCAGTCCCGGGACAGGGGGCGCGAACACCGGGGAGCTGTTTTTT. This encodes CASSPGTGGANTGELFF.

Only one count was recorded for this clonotype. This chain uses TRBV27 with TRBJ1-6, with unresolved D. Trimming took off 6 bases at V and 2 bases at J, with 11 bases between the two ends. The CDR3 is 15 residues long. CDR1 and CDR2 from the germline V gene are MNHEY and SMNVEV (reference sequence). The CDR3 region is CASRDRAAYNSPLHF. The CDR3 DNA is TGTGCCAGCAGAGACCGGGCTGCCTATAATTCACCCCTCCACTTT.

Judged by abundance, this clonotype is medium-sized. CDR3 residues: CASSIVTGPGELFF. CDR3 coding DNA: TGTGCCAGTAGTATAGTAACAGGACCCGGGGAGCTGTTTTTT. This chain connects TRBV19 to TRBJ2-2, with D perhaps TRBD1 (5 bases). The CDR3 is 14 amino acids. CDR1 is LNHDA, CDR2 SQIVND, per germline (reference sequence). Trimming cost V 1 base and J 6 bases, with 9 bases left between them.

This clonotype was seen a handful of times. The chain is built from TRBV6-5 and TRBJ2-3; D possibly corresponds to TRBD1 (6 bases). The CDR3 totals 14 residues. Per germline, CDR1 MNHEY and CDR2 SVGAGI. V lost 6 bases and J lost 1, with 11 bases in between. The CDR3 nucleotides read TGTGCCAGCAGCCGGTACAGGGGCACAGATACGCAGTATTTT. Protein product: CASSRYRGTDTQYF.

This clonotype was seen just once. The CDR3 spells CASSPLSGNEQYF. CDR3 nucleotides: TGTGCCAGTAGTCCCCTTTCAGGGAACGAGCAGTACTTC. This chain connects TRBV6-2 or TRBV6-3 to TRBJ2-7, with a tentative D call TRBD1 (5 bases). Germline loops: CDR1 MNHEY, CDR2 SVGEGT. Trimming cost V 9 bases and J 5 bases, with 17 bases left between them. The CDR3 contains 13 residues.

The rearrangement uses TRBV4-2 and TRBJ2-1; D ambiguous. CDR1 and CDR2 (germline): LGHNA, YNFKEQ. The CDR3 has 16 amino acids. V lost 1 base and J lost 0, with 10 bases in between. CDR3 DNA: TGTGCCAGCAGCCAAGGGTCTCAGAACTCCTACAATGAGCAGTTCTTC. It translates to CASSQGSQNSYNEQFF.

The chain uses TRBV18 and TRBJ1-1; D gene unclear. Between the trimmed V and J ends, which lost 3 bases and 0 bases, there was a span of 5 bases. Germline V gene lookup returns CDR1 KGHSH and CDR2 LQKENI. The CDR3 covers 13 residues. The CDR3 protein is CASSPGMNTEAFF. The CDR3 DNA follows: TGTGCCAGCTCACCTGGGATGAACACTGAAGCTTTCTTT.

Details on this clonotype: One junction end disagrees with the germline gene, perhaps due to a read error. This chain connects TRBV5-6 to TRBJ2-3, with TRBD2 matching 11 bases. The CDR3 spans 17 residues. CDR1 and CDR2 (germline): SGHDT, YYEEEE. CDR3 DNA: TGCGCCAGCAGCCCTAGCGGGGGGTCACGTCGAACAGATACGCAGTATTTT. This encodes CASSPSGGSRRTDTQYF.

This rearrangement joins TRBV11-3 to TRBJ2-1; 7 nucleotides align to TRBD2. The junction had 10 bases not matched to a gene; V was cut back by 5 bases and J by 0 bases. Germline V gene lookup returns CDR1 SGHNT and CDR2 YENEEA. CDR3 length equals 17 residues. The CDR3 spells CASSAEGRGSSYNEQFF. The DNA of the CDR3 is TGTGCCAGCAGCGCCGAGGGGCGGGGGAGCTCCTACAATGAGCAGTTCTTC. Full variable domain (rest looked up from reference TRBV11-3 and TRBJ2-1): EAGVVQSPRYKIIEKKQPVAFWCNPISGHNTLYWYLQNLGQGPELLIRYENEEAVDDSQLPKDRFSAERLKGVDSTLKIQPAELGDSAVYLCASSAEGRGSSYNEQFFGPGTRLTVL.

This clonotype turned up a few times. The chain links TRBV27 to TRBJ2-2; D might be TRBD2 (6 bases). CDR3 length equals 16 residues. With 5 bases removed from V and 7 bases from J, the gap between germline ends came to 20 bases. Germline loops: CDR1 MNHEY, CDR2 SMNVEV (reference sequence). The CDR3 spells CASSTRETRGIGELFF. As DNA, the CDR3 is TGTGCCAGCAGTACCCGGGAGACCCGGGGGATCGGGGAGCTGTTTTTT.

This sequence joins TRBV19 and TRBJ1-2; 7 positions agree with TRBD1. This CDR3 comprises 12 residues. Germline V gene lookup returns CDR1 LNHDA and CDR2 SQIVND (reference sequence). V was pared by 6 bases and J by 9 bases, with 7 bases of the junction left unmatched. CDR3 DNA: TGTGCCAGTAGCGAGGGGGCGTTCAGCTACACCTTC. Translated: CASSEGAFSYTF.

The rearrangement links TRBV18 to TRBJ2-5, with D uncertain. V shed 5 bases and J shed 5 bases, with 9 bases lying between them. The CDR3 loop spans 12 amino acids. In germline, CDR1 is KGHSH, CDR2 LQKENI. This CDR3 is CASSGMEETQYF. DNA for the CDR3: TGTGCCAGCTCAGGGATGGAGGAGACCCAGTACTTC.

Sample share makes this clonotype large. The chain joins TRBV29-1 to TRBJ2-2, with TRBD1 matching 10 bases. The CDR3 consists of 13 residues. Germline V CDR1 and CDR2: SQVTM, ANQGSEA. The trim removed 4 bases at V and 5 bases at J, leaving 1 base unmatched. CDR3 coding DNA: TGCAGCGTTGGGACAGGGGGGACCGGGGAGCTGTTTTTT. Protein product: CSVGTGGTGELFF.

V and J are TRBV5-4 and TRBJ2-1; tentatively, D is TRBD1 (5 bases). Trimming left V 4 bases short and J 0 bases short, with 11 bases between. The germline gives CDR1 SGHNT, CDR2 YYREEE (reference sequence). CDR3 size: 15 residues. The CDR3 protein is CASSRPGNSYNEQFF. CDR3 nucleotide sequence: TGTGCCAGCAGCCGGCCAGGGAACTCCTACAATGAGCAGTTCTTC.

This clonotype has a handful of counts. The genes are TRBV19 and TRBJ1-4; 8 bases are a match to TRBD1. Germline CDR1 is LNHDA and CDR2 is SQIVND (reference sequence). V was pared by 5 bases and J by 10 bases, with 12 bases of the junction left unmatched. The CDR3 is made up of 15 amino acids. The CDR3 here is CASSPTGTGRGKLFF. CDR3 DNA: TGTGCCAGTAGTCCTACCGGGACAGGTCGTGGAAAACTGTTTTTT.

This rearrangement joins TRBV11-1 to TRBJ1-6; D is perhaps TRBD1 (5 bases). The CDR3 contains 16 residues. Trimming took off 5 bases at V and 5 bases at J, with 16 bases between the two ends. Germline V gene data show CDR1 as SGHAT and CDR2 as FQDESV (reference sequence). The CDR3 spells CASSPNGQVHNSPLHF. CDR3 DNA sequence: TGTGCCAGCAGCCCCAACGGACAAGTCCATAATTCACCCCTCCACTTT.

V and J are TRBV19 and TRBJ1-5; possible D gene TRBD1, 5 bases. The CDR3 runs to 13 residues. Deletions cut 7 bases from V and 11 bases from J, with 18 bases between. Germline loops: CDR1 LNHDA, CDR2 SQIVND (reference sequence). The DNA for the CDR3 is TGTGCCAGTACCCCTTGGGGGGGGGGGGCCCAGCATTTT. Translating it yields CASTPWGGGAQHF.

The genes are TRBV18 and TRBJ2-5; tentatively, D is TRBD2 (5 bases). Germline V gene sequence: CDR1 KGHSH, CDR2 LQKENI. V gave up 4 bases and J gave up 1 base, with 10 bases separating them. CDR3 length: 14 amino acids. This CDR3 reads CASSRENSQETQYF. The CDR3 DNA is TGTGCCAGCTCACGGGAGAACAGCCAAGAGACCCAGTACTTC.

The chain employs TRBV30 and TRBJ2-7, with TRBD1 matching over 7 bases. The length of the CDR3 is 13 residues. V lost 2 bases to trimming and J lost 0 bases; unmatched junction nucleotides: 1. The germline CDR1 and CDR2 sequences are GTSNPN and SVGIG (reference sequence). CDR3 sequence reads: CAWSRDSSYEQYF. CDR3 nucleotides: TGTGCCTGGAGTCGGGACAGCTCCTACGAGCAGTACTTC.